This T cell receptor (beta chain) was captured in a study of T cell responses to AZD1222 COVID-19 vaccine. Whole-study context: The analysis combined second doses at about 4 or about 12 weeks. Whole-study findings and limits: Vaccine-associated CD4 TCRs ranged over spike, dominating at 160-218 and 743-854. Without day 14 samples, only post-peak T cell repertoires were studied. Spike-specific TCRs gained breadth and depth after people received two AZD1222 doses.

Method: immunoSEQ multiplex PCR; TCRdb's copy keeps in-frame clones and lacks some. The sample carries about 100,000 clones, roughly nine tenths recorded once. Points on this clone: Its target is not known.

Per germline, CDR1 MGHRA and CDR2 YSYEKL. With 4 bases clipped from V and 4 bases from J, the junction kept 7 bases outside the gene matches. This CDR3 is 15 amino acids long. The source material was peripheral blood, sampled on day 0 of AZD1222 vaccination. V is TRBV4-1 and J is TRBJ1-5, with 7 bases matching TRBD1. The TCR sequence derives from an adult in good health. The CDR3 loop reads CASSPRTGLNQPQHF. DNA for the CDR3: TGCGCCAGCAGCCCCCGGACAGGTTTAAATCAGCCCCAGCATTTT.